This TCR beta chain was recovered during a study of cytomegalovirus exposure and HLA in healthy donors. Germline V lookup: CDR1 SGHDN, CDR2 FVKESK. CDR3 length: 18 amino acids. Unmatched junction bases numbered 15, after V lost 6 bases and J lost 0 bases. TCRdb keeps only in-frame clones here, not all; method: immunoSEQ multiplex PCR. Among roughly 150,000 clones, around 86% were seen once, and the ten largest hold roughly 9.4%. The chain combines TRBV14 with TRBJ2-7; 9 nucleotides line up with TRBD1. The material sequenced was PBMCs. The TCR comes from a man aged 18 to 35 in good health and CMV-seropositive. CDR3 DNA sequence: TGTGCCAGCAGACCTTCTCCTCTACAGGGGGCGACCTCCTACGAGCAGTACTTC. Residues: CASRPSPLQGATSYEQYF.